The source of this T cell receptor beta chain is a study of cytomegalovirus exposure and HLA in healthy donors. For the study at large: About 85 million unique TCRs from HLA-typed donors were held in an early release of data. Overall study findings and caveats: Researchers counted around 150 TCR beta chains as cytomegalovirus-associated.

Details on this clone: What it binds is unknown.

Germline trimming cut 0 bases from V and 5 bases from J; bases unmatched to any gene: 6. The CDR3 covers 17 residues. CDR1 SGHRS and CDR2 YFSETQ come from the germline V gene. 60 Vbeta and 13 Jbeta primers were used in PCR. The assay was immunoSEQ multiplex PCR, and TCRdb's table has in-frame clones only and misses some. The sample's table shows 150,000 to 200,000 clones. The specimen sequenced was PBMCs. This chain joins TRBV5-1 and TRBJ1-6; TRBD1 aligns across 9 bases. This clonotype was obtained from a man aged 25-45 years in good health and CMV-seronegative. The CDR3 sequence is CASSLGSGTGHNSPLHF. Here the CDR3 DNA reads TGCGCCAGCAGCTTGGGTTCGGGGACAGGGCATAATTCACCCCTCCACTTT.